A selection of T cell receptor beta chains follows, all from one sample in a study of blood T cell repertoires in COVID-19. Generated by immunoSEQ multiplex PCR, the TCRdb table keeps only in-frame clones and is missing some. The data hold 310,000 or so clones, with around 90% observed a single time. The sequenced sample consisted of PBMCs or T cells enriched from blood (not recorded which). The source of these receptors is a woman between 18 and 29 years old who had recovered from COVID-19. Each CDR3 is given with its conserved first and last residue.

v_call	cdr3_length	j_call	cdr3_aa
TRBV2	14	TRBJ1-1	CASSNQGAGTEAFF
TRBV11-1	16	TRBJ2-1	CASSLGTSGVYNEQFF
TRBV2	15	TRBJ2-1	CASSARDRSYNEQFF
TRBV28	13	TRBJ2-7	CAIRDRTTYEQYF
TRBV11-2	14	TRBJ1-1	CASSPRGSFREAFF
TRBV18	16	TRBJ1-3	CASSPRGGFSGNTIYF
TRBV29-1	15	TRBJ2-7	CSVGKERQGINEQYF
TRBV19	18	TRBJ1-1	CASRLRDSARLVDTEAFF
TRBV2	13	TRBJ2-1	CASTGTRDNEQFF
TRBV3-1/TRBV3-2	17	TRBJ2-5	CASSQEGSGGVRETQYF
TRBV5-4	17	TRBJ2-3	CASSLEFGTGITDTQYF
TRBV12-3/TRBV12-4	13	TRBJ1-4	CASSSGEWEKLFF
TRBV18	16	TRBJ2-5	CASSPYRGPSQETQYF
TRBV19	14	TRBJ1-2	CASSILPGQGGYTF
TRBV7-9	17	TRBJ2-7	CASSPWEAQGRRSEQYF
TRBV11-2	14	TRBJ2-1	CASSLGTNLYEQFF
TRBV28	15	TRBJ1-6	CASRQLSSYNSPLHF